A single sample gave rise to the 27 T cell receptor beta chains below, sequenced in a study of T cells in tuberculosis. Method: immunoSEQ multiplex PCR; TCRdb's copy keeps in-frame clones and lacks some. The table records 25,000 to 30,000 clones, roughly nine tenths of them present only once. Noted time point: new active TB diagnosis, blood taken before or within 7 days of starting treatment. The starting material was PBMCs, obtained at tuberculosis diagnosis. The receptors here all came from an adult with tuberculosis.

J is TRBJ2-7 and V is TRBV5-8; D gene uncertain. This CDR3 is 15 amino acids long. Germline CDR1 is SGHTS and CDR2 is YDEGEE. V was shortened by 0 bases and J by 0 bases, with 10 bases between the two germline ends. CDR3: CASSLGTVSSYEQYF. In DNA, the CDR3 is TGTGCCAGCAGCTTGGGAACGGTAAGCTCCTACGAGCAGTACTTC.

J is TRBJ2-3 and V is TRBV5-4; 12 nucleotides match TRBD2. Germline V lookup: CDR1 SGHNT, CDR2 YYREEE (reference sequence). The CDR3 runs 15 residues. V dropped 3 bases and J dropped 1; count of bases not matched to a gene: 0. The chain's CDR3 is CASSSSGRGTDTQYF. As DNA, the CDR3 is TGTGCCAGCAGCTCTAGCGGGAGGGGCACAGATACGCAGTATTTT.

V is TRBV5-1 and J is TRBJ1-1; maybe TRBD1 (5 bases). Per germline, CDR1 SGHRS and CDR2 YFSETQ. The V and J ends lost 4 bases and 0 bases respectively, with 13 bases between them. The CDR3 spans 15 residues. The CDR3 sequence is CASSPQAGMNTEAFF. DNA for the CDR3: TGCGCCAGCAGCCCCCAGGCAGGGATGAACACTGAAGCTTTCTTT.

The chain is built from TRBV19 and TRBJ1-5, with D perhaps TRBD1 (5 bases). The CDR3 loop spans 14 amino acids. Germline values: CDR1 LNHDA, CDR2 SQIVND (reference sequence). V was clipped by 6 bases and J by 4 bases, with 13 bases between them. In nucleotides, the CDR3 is TGTGCCAGTAGGGGAAGGGGAGGAAATCAGCCCCAGCATTTT. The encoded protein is CASRGRGGNQPQHF.

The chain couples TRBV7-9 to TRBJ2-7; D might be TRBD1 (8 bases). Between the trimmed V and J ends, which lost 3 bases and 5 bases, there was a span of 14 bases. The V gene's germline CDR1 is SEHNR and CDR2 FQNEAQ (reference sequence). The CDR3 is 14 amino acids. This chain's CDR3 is CASSFRTGRDEQYF. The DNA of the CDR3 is TGTGCCAGCAGCTTCCGGACAGGGAGGGACGAGCAGTACTTC.

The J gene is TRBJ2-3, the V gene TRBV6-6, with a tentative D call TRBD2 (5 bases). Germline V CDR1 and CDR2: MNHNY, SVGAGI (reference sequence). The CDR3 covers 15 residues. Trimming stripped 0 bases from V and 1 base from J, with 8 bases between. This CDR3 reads CASSYSRGGTDTQYF. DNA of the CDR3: TGTGCCAGCAGTTACTCACGGGGTGGCACAGATACGCAGTATTTT.

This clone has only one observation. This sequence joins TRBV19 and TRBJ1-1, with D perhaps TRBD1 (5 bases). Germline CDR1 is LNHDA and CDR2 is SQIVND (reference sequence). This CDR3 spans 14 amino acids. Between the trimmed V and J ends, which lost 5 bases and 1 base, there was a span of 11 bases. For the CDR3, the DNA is TGTGCCAGTAGTGGAGCCAGGGCGAACACTGAAGCTTTCTTT. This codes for CASSGARANTEAFF.

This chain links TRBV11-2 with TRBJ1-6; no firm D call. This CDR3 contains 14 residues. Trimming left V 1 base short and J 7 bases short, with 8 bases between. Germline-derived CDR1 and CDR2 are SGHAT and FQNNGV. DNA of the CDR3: TGTGCCAGCAGCTTAGGAACGGTCAATTCACCCCTCCACTTT. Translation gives CASSLGTVNSPLHF.

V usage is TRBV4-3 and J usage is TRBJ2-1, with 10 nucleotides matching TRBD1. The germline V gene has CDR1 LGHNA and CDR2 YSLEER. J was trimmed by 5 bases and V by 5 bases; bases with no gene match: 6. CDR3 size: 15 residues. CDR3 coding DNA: TGCGCCAGCAGCTCCGGGACAGGGGTTGACAATGAGCAGTTCTTC. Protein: CASSSGTGVDNEQFF.

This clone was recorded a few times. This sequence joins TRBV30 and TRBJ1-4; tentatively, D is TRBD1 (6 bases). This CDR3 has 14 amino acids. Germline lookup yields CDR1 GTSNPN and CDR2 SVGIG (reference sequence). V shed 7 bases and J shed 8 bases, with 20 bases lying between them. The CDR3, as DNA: TGTGCCTCCTCCCGGGGGGGGCGCCGGGAAAAACTGTTTTTT. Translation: CASSRGGRREKLFF.

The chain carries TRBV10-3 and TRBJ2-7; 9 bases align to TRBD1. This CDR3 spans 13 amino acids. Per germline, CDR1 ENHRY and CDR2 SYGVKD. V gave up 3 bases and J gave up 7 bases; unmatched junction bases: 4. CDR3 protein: CAISDDRGDEQYF. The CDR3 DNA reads TGTGCCATCAGTGACGACAGGGGGGATGAGCAGTACTTC.

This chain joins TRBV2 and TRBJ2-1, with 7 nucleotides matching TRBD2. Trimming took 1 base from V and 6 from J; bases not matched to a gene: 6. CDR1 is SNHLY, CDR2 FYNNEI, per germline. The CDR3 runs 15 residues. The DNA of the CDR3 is TGTGCCAGCAGTGAAGGGCTAGCGGCAGTCAATGAGCAGTTCTTC. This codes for CASSEGLAAVNEQFF.

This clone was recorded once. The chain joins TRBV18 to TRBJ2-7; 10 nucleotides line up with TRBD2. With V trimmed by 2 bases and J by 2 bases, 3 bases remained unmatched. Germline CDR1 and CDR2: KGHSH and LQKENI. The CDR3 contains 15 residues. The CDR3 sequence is CASSPNLAGAYEQYF. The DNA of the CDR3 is TGTGCCAGCTCACCAAACCTAGCGGGAGCCTACGAGCAGTACTTC.

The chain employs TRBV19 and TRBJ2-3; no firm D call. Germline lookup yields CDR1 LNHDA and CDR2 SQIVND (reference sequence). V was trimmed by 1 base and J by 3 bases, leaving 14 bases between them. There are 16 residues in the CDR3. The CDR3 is CASSIGALRRTDTQYF. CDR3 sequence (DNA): TGTGCCAGTAGTATAGGGGCCTTGAGAAGGACAGATACGCAGTATTTT.

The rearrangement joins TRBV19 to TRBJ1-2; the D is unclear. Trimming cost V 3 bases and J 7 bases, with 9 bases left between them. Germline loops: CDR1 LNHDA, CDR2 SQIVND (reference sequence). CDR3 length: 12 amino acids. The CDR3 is CASSMEYSGYTF. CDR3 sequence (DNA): TGTGCCAGTAGTATGGAGTACTCTGGCTACACCTTC.

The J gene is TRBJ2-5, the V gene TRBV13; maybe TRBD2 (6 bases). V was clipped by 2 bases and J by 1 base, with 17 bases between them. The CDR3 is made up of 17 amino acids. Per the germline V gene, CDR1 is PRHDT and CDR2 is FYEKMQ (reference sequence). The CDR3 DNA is TGTGCCAGCAGCTTATGGGGCCTGGGAGCGGGCCAAGAGACCCAGTACTTC. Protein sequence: CASSLWGLGAGQETQYF.

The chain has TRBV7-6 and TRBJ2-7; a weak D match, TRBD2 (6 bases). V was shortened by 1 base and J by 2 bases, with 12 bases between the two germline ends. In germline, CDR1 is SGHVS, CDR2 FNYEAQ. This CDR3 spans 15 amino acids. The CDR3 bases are TGTGCCAGCAGCTTAGGGGCTAGCGCTACCTACGAGCAGTACTTC. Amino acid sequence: CASSLGASATYEQYF.

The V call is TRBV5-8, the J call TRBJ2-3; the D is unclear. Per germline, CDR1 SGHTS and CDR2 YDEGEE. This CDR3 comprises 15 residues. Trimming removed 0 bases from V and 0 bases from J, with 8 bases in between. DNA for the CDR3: TGTGCCAGCAGCTTGGAGAGAGTTAGCACAGATACGCAGTATTTT. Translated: CASSLERVSTDTQYF.

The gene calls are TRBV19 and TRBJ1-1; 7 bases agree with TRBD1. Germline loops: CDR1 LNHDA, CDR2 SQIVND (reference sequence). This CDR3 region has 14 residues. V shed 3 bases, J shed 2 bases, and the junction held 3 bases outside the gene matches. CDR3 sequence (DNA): TGTGCCAGTAGTATCGGGACAGCCAACACTGAAGCTTTCTTT. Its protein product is CASSIGTANTEAFF.

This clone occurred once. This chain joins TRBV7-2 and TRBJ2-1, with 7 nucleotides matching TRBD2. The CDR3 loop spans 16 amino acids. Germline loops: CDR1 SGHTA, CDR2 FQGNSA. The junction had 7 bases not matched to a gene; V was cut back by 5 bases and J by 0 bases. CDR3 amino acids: CASSTHSGTSYNEQFF. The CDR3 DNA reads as TGTGCCAGCAGCACTCACAGCGGGACCTCCTACAATGAGCAGTTCTTC.

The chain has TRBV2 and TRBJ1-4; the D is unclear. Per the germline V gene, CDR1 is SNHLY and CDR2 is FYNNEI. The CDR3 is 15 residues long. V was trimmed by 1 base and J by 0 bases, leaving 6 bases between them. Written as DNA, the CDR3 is TGTGCCAGCAGTGAAGTGGGCTCAACTAATGAAAAACTGTTTTTT. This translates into CASSEVGSTNEKLFF. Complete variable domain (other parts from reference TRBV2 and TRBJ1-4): EPEVTQTPSHQVTQMGQEVILRCVPISNHLYFYWYRQILGQKVEFLVSFYNNEISEKSEIFDDQFSVERPDGSNFTLKIRSTKLEDSAMYFCASSEVGSTNEKLFFGSGTQLSVL.

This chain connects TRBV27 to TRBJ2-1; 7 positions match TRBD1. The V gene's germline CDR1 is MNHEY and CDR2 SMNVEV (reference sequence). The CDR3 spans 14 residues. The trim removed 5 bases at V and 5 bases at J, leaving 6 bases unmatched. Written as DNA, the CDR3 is TGTGCCAGCAGTGCCTACAGGGGAGACAATGAGCAGTTCTTC. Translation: CASSAYRGDNEQFF.

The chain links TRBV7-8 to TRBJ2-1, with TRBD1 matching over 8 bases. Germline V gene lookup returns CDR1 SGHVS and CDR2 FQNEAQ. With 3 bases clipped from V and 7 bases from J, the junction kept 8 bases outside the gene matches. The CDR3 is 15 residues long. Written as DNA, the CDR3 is TGTGCCAGCAGCTTTCGACAGGGGCGGCAAAATGAGCAGTTCTTC. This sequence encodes CASSFRQGRQNEQFF.

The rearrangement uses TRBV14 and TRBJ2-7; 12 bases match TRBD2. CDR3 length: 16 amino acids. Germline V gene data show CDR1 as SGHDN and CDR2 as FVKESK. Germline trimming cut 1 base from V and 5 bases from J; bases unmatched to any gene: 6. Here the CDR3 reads CASSQGLAGGPDEQYF. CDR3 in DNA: TGTGCCAGCAGCCAAGGGCTAGCGGGGGGGCCCGACGAGCAGTACTTC.

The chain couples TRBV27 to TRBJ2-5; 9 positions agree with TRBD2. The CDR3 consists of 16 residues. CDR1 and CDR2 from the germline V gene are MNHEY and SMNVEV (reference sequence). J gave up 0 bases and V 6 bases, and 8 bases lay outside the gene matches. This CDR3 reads CASRRIAGVYQETQYF. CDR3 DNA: TGTGCCAGCAGAAGAATAGCGGGAGTTTACCAAGAGACCCAGTACTTC.

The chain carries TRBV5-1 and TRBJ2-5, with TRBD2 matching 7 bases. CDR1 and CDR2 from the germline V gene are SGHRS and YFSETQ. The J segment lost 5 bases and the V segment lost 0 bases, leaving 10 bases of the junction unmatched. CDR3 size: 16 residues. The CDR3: CASSLAPSGDLETQYF. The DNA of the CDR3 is TGCGCCAGCAGCTTGGCTCCTAGCGGTGATTTGGAGACCCAGTACTTC. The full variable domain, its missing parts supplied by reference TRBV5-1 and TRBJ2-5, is KAGVTQTPRYLIKTRGQQVTLSCSPISGHRSVSWYQQTPGQGLQFLFEYFSETQRNKGNFPGRFSGRQFSNSRSEMNVSTLELGDSALYLCASSLAPSGDLETQYFGPGTRLLVL.

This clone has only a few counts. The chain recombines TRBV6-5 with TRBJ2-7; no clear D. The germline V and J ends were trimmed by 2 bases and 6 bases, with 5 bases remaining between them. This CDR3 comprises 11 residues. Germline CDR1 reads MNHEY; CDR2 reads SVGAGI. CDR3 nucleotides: TGTGCCAGCAGTTACCTCTCCGAGCAGTACTTC. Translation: CASSYLSEQYF.